These 11 T cell receptor beta chains came from one sample sequenced in a study of PD-1 blockade in classical Hodgkin lymphoma. Each patient's relapse followed autologous stem cell transplantation, and brentuximab vedotin exposure varied. Profiled with immunoSEQ multiplex PCR; TCRdb holds only in-frame clones, not every one. Of 95,000 to 100,000 clones listed, approximately 90% are singletons. Sequenced material: peripheral blood mononuclear cells (PBMCs), taken before the second cycle of nivolumab. The receptors stem from a human donor with classical Hodgkin lymphoma.

The J gene is TRBJ1-1, the V gene TRBV6-5; D is undetermined. Germline-derived CDR1 and CDR2 are MNHEY and SVGAGI. Trimming shortened V by 2 bases and J by 6 bases, and 10 bases separated the two germline ends. The CDR3 length is 13 residues. CDR3 sequence reads: CASSYLTTSEAFF. The CDR3 DNA reads TGTGCCAGCAGTTACCTCACGACCTCTGAAGCTTTCTTT.

This clone came up once. The chain is built from TRBV11-3 and TRBJ2-2; possibly TRBD1 for D (5 bases). This CDR3 comprises 16 residues. V was cut by 5 bases and J by 7 bases, with 20 bases left in between. Germline values: CDR1 SGHNT, CDR2 YENEEA. The CDR3 sequence: CASSHVVGVMGGELFF. The CDR3 DNA reads TGTGCCAGCAGCCACGTCGTAGGGGTTATGGGCGGGGAGCTGTTTTTT.

This chain joins TRBV11-2 and TRBJ1-6, with D unclear. CDR1 and CDR2 (germline): SGHAT, FQNNGV. With 6 bases removed from V and 7 bases from J, the gap between germline ends came to 13 bases. This CDR3 comprises 14 residues. The CDR3 region has the DNA TGTGCCAGCAGACGCCCGGGAACGAATTCACCCCTCCACTTT. Translation gives CASRRPGTNSPLHF.

This rearrangement joins TRBV6-1 to TRBJ1-6, with 7 positions matching TRBD1. Germline trimming cut 4 bases from V and 9 bases from J; bases unmatched to any gene: 9. Germline CDR1 and CDR2: MNHNS and SASEGT. CDR3 size: 15 residues. CDR3 amino acids: CASSGVQTGFSPLHF. The CDR3 DNA follows: TGTGCCAGCAGTGGAGTGCAGACAGGGTTTTCACCCCTCCACTTT.

The V and J genes are TRBV2 and TRBJ1-1; D is unresolved. The germline V gene has CDR1 SNHLY and CDR2 FYNNEI. This CDR3 has 13 amino acids. Trimming cost V 6 bases and J 1 base, with 9 bases left between them. This CDR3 is CASRSNKNTEAFF. CDR3 DNA: TGTGCCAGCAGGAGCAATAAGAACACTGAAGCTTTCTTT. Variable domain in full (rest from reference TRBV2 and TRBJ1-1): EPEVTQTPSHQVTQMGQEVILRCVPISNHLYFYWYRQILGQKVEFLVSFYNNEISEKSEIFDDQFSVERPDGSNFTLKIRSTKLEDSAMYFCASRSNKNTEAFFGQGTRLTVV.

The V call is TRBV5-5, the J call TRBJ2-4; 8 bases line up with TRBD1. CDR3 length: 16 residues. Germline V lookup: CDR1 SGHKS, CDR2 YYEKEE (reference sequence). Losses at the gene ends were 1 base for V and 1 base for J; bases not matched to a gene: 4. The CDR3 sequence: CASSLIRTGAKNIQYF. The DNA for the CDR3 is TGTGCCAGCAGCTTGATTCGGACAGGGGCCAAAAACATTCAGTACTTC. Full variable domain (remainder filled in from reference TRBV5-5 and TRBJ2-4): DAGVTQSPTHLIKTRGQQVTLRCSPISGHKSVSWYQQVLGQGPQFIFQYYEKEERGRGNFPDRFSARQFPNYSSELNVNALLLGDSALYLCASSLIRTGAKNIQYFGAGTRLSVL.

CDR3 bases: TGTGCCAGCAGCAAACCAAATCAGGACAGGGGGGTGGACACTGAAGCTTTCTTT. This gives the protein CASSKPNQDRGVDTEAFF. The J gene is TRBJ1-1, the V gene TRBV21-1; the D call of TRBD1 is as the table states it, not checked on the DNA. TRBV21-1 is designated a pseudogene. This CDR3 is 18 amino acids long.

This clone was picked up a small number of times. The chain is built from TRBV7-5 and TRBJ1-2; TRBD1, the table's D call, lacks a check against the DNA. TRBV7-5 is a pseudogene. This CDR3 comprises 17 residues. CDR3 DNA sequence: TGTGTCAGAAGCTTAGTTTATTCCCGCCAGGGGTCCTATGGCTACACCTTC. Its translation is CVRSLVYSRQGSYGYTF.

The chain is built from TRBV7-8 and TRBJ1-6, with a weak D call TRBD1 (5 bases). The germline V gene encodes CDR1 SGHVS and CDR2 FQNEAQ. The CDR3 extends over 12 amino acids. Trimming left V 3 bases short and J 10 bases short, with 7 bases between. The CDR3 nucleotides read TGTGCCAGCAGCTTCTGGGACTCACCCCTCCACTTT. It is translated as CASSFWDSPLHF.

This clone was detected only once. For the CDR3, the DNA is TGTGCCAGCAGGACCGGACAGGGGGTGGGGGAGCAGTACTTC. This gives the protein CASRTGQGVGEQYF. This sequence joins TRBV6-1 and TRBJ2-5, with 10 bases aligning to TRBD1. V gave up 6 bases and J gave up 11 bases; unmatched junction bases: 12. The CDR3 length is 14 residues. Germline V lookup: CDR1 MNHNS, CDR2 SASEGT.

V and J are TRBV9 and TRBJ1-4; a weak D match, TRBD1 (5 bases). The CDR3 sequence is 17 residues long. Per germline, CDR1 SGDLS and CDR2 YYNGEE. Trimming pared 4 bases from V and 4 bases from J, leaving 20 bases between. In DNA, the CDR3 is TGTGCCAGCAGCCCTAGCGGACACGTCTGGAATAATGAAAAACTGTTTTTT. Its protein product is CASSPSGHVWNNEKLFF.